A selection of T cell receptor beta chains follows, all from one sample in a study of T cell changes during pregnancy in multiple sclerosis. Clones were read by immunoSEQ multiplex PCR, and TCRdb kept only the in-frame ones, dropping some. The sample carries about 81,000 clones, about 93% recorded once. The input for sequencing was peripheral blood, taken in the third trimester of pregnancy. These TCRs come from a female donor in good health, enrolled as a control in a pregnancy study. Each CDR3 is given with its conserved first and last residue. The D gene is left open where the match is weak. Clone size appears in some rows only: once, few, many, or a class for an expanded clone.

cdr3_nt cdr3_aa clone_size cdr3_length v_call d_call j_call
TGTGCCAGCAGTGAAGGGGACAGCGGAGGTAGGGAAGCTTTCTTT CASSEGDSGGREAFF . 15 TRBV6-1 TRBD1 TRBJ1-1
TGCGCCAGCAGCCAAGGGGACAGGGTAGGCGAAAAACTGTTTTTT CASSQGDRVGEKLFF . 15 TRBV4-1 TRBD1 TRBJ1-4
TGTGCCAGCAGTTTGACAGGGAGGATAACGGAGACCCAGTACTTC CASSLTGRITETQYF . 15 TRBV28 . TRBJ2-5
TGCAGCGTAGAGGCCCTGGGCGGGGAAAAACTGTTTTTT CSVEALGGEKLFF . 13 TRBV29-1 . TRBJ1-4
TGTGCCAGCAGCTCCGACAACAGGGGGAATGGCATTCAGTACTTC CASSSDNRGNGIQYF . 15 TRBV7-2 TRBD1 TRBJ2-4
TGTGCCAGCTCACGAGGGCGGGACTACGAGCAGTACTTC CASSRGRDYEQYF once 13 TRBV18 . TRBJ2-7
TGTGCCAGCAGCTTAGGAGACAGGGATCTCAATGAGCAGTTCTTC CASSLGDRDLNEQFF . 15 TRBV7-9 TRBD1 TRBJ2-1
TGTGCCAGCAGCTTGGCGGTAAAGGGGTTAAATGGTGAGCAGTACTTC CASSLAVKGLNGEQYF . 16 TRBV5-6 . TRBJ2-7
TGTGCCAGCTCACCCCTCTACGCAGGGGGGAAAGAAAAACTGTTTTTT CASSPLYAGGKEKLFF . 16 TRBV18 TRBD1 TRBJ1-4
TGCGCCAGCGCCTCCGGGATTTCGTATGAGCAGTTCTTC CASASGISYEQFF . 13 TRBV5-1 . TRBJ2-1
TGTGCCAGCAGTTACGTGCAGACCGGGGAGCTGTTTTTT CASSYVQTGELFF . 13 TRBV6-5 . TRBJ2-2
TGCGCCAGCAGCTTCAGGAATCCGAACACCGGGGAGCTGTTTTTT CASSFRNPNTGELFF . 15 TRBV5-1 . TRBJ2-2
TGTGCCAGCAGCCCCCCCGGACTAGCGGTTGAGCAGTTCTTC CASSPPGLAVEQFF . 14 TRBV9 TRBD2 TRBJ2-1
TGCGCCAGCAGCCGAGAATCTAGCGGGGGCTACAATGAGCAGTTCTTC CASSRESSGGYNEQFF . 16 TRBV4-1 TRBD2 TRBJ2-1